The table lists the clone carrying this TCR beta chain with a few counts. The antigen is not known. This sample was included in a study of response to subunit inactivated influenza vaccine. Study-wide results and limits: Each seasonal influenza vaccination, the authors suggested, recruits few new T cells.

Each CDR3 protein gets one entry after TCRdb re-called the RT-PCR reads with MiXCR. In the table there are 650,000 to 700,000 distinct CDR3 sequences, roughly 14% of which are singletons. CDR3 length: 14 residues. V lost 1 base and J lost 0, with 7 bases in between. CDR1 SGHDT and CDR2 YYEEEE come from the germline V gene. This TCR was sampled from a man aged 45-60 years who received an inactivated influenza vaccine. Source: PBMCs from blood, taken 11 to 12 days after vaccination. This rearrangement joins TRBV5-6 to TRBJ1-2; the D is unclear. CDR3 bases: TGTGCCAGCAGCTTGAAAGGGACTAACTATGGCTACACCTTC. Protein product: CASSLKGTNYGYTF.